This T cell receptor (beta chain) was observed in a study of human T cells and chemical hapten exposure. The ends were cut back, 2 bases at V and 2 bases at J, with 5 bases in the middle. Looked up from germline, CDR1 is DFQATT and CDR2 is SNEGSKA (reference sequence). This CDR3 is built from 12 residues. Specified time point: patch test 1, 2 weeks after DPC sensitization. Treatment here: therapeutic diphenylcyclopropenone sensitization with weekly scalp DPC. Individual cDNA molecules had unique molecular identifiers attached to them by the library. TCRdb analysed the RACE reads with MiXCR anew, one entry per CDR3 protein. The data contain around 110,000 distinct CDR3 sequences, over 10% of them singletons.

The receptor's source is a woman aged 50 to 60 with alopecia areata. Some clones in this sample may be carry-over from other donors' samples. This sample comprised whole blood, obtained in connection with sensitization to the hapten diphenylcyclopropenone (DPC). The chain is built from TRBV20-1 and TRBJ2-3, with D unresolved. The CDR3, as DNA: TGCAGTGCTAGACCCTACACAGATACGCAGTATTTT. Protein sequence: CSARPYTDTQYF.